This T cell receptor (beta chain) was sequenced for a study of kidney transplant recipient with SARS-CoV-2 infection. TCRdb fed the reads into MiXCR, producing one record per CDR3 protein. The data hold fewer than 250,000 distinct CDR3 sequences, with more than 25% observed a single time. Comment on this clonotype: One base away lies a much larger clone, so this may be a sequencing read error.

The CDR3 loop spans 17 amino acids. The receptor was derived from a male patient aged 25 to 39 who had COVID-19 and was a kidney transplant recipient. Some T cells may be the graft donor's. The chain links TRBV7-1 to TRBJ1-2; D gene uncertain. TRBV7-1 is an ORF; its function is uncertain. Here the sequenced sample was a blood sample, taken at baseline and around day 120 from a kidney transplant recipient. CDR3 coding DNA: TGTGCCAGCAGCATAATCTATCACGAGGGAAAGACCTATGGCCACACCTTC. Protein: CASSIIYHEGKTYGHTF.